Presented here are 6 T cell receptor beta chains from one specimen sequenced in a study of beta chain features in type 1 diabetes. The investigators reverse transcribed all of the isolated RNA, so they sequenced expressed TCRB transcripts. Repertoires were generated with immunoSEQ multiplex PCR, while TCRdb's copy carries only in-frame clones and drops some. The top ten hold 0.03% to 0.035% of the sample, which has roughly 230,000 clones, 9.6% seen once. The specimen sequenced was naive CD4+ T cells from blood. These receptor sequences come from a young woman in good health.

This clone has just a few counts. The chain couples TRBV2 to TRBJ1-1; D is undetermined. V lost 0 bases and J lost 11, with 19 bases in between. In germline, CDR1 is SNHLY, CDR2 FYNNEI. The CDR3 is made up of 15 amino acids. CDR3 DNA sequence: TGTGCCAGCAGTGAAGCCATAGGAGCCCAAGCCGTGGCTTTCTTT. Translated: CASSEAIGAQAVAFF.

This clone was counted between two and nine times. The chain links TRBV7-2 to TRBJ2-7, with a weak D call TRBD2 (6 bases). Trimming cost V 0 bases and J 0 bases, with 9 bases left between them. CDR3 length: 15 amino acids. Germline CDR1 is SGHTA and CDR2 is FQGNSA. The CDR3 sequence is CASSLAGGISYEQYF. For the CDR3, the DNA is TGTGCCAGCAGCTTAGCTGGAGGGATCTCCTACGAGCAGTACTTC.

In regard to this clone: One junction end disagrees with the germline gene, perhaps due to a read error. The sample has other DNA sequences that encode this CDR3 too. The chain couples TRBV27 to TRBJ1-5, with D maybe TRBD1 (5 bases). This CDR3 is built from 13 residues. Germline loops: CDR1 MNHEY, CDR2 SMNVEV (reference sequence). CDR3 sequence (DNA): TGTGCCAGCAGTTTCAGGGAAAATCAACCCCAGCATTTT. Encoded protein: CASSFRENQPQHF.

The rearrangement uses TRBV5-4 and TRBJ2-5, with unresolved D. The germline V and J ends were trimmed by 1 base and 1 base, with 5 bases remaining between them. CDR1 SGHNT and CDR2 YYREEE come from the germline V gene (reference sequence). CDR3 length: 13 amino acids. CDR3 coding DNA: TGTGCCAGCAGCTTGTTCAGCCAAGAGACCCAGTACTTC. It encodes CASSLFSQETQYF.

DNA for the CDR3: TGTGCCAGCAGTGAACTTGGCGGGGGGGCGGCAGAGCAGTTCTTC. Translated, it gives CASSELGGGAAEQFF. The chain joins TRBV6-1 to TRBJ2-1; 9 bases are shared with TRBD2. The CDR3 is 15 residues long. V lost 2 bases, J lost 10 bases, and 9 bases stayed unmatched. CDR1 and CDR2 (germline): MNHNS, SASEGT.

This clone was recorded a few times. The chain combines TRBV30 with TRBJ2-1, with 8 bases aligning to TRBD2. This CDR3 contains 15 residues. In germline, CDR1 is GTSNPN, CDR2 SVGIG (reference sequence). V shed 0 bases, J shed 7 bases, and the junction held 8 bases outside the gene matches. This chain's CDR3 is CAWSVRAGVGNEQFF. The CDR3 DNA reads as TGTGCCTGGAGTGTACGAGCGGGAGTTGGGAATGAGCAGTTCTTC. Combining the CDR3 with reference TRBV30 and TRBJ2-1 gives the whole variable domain SQTIHQWPATLVQPVGSPLSLECTVEGTSNPNLYWYRQAAGRGLQLLFYSVGIGQISSEVPQNLSASRPQDRQFILSSKKLLLSDSGFYLCAWSVRAGVGNEQFFGPGTRLTVL.